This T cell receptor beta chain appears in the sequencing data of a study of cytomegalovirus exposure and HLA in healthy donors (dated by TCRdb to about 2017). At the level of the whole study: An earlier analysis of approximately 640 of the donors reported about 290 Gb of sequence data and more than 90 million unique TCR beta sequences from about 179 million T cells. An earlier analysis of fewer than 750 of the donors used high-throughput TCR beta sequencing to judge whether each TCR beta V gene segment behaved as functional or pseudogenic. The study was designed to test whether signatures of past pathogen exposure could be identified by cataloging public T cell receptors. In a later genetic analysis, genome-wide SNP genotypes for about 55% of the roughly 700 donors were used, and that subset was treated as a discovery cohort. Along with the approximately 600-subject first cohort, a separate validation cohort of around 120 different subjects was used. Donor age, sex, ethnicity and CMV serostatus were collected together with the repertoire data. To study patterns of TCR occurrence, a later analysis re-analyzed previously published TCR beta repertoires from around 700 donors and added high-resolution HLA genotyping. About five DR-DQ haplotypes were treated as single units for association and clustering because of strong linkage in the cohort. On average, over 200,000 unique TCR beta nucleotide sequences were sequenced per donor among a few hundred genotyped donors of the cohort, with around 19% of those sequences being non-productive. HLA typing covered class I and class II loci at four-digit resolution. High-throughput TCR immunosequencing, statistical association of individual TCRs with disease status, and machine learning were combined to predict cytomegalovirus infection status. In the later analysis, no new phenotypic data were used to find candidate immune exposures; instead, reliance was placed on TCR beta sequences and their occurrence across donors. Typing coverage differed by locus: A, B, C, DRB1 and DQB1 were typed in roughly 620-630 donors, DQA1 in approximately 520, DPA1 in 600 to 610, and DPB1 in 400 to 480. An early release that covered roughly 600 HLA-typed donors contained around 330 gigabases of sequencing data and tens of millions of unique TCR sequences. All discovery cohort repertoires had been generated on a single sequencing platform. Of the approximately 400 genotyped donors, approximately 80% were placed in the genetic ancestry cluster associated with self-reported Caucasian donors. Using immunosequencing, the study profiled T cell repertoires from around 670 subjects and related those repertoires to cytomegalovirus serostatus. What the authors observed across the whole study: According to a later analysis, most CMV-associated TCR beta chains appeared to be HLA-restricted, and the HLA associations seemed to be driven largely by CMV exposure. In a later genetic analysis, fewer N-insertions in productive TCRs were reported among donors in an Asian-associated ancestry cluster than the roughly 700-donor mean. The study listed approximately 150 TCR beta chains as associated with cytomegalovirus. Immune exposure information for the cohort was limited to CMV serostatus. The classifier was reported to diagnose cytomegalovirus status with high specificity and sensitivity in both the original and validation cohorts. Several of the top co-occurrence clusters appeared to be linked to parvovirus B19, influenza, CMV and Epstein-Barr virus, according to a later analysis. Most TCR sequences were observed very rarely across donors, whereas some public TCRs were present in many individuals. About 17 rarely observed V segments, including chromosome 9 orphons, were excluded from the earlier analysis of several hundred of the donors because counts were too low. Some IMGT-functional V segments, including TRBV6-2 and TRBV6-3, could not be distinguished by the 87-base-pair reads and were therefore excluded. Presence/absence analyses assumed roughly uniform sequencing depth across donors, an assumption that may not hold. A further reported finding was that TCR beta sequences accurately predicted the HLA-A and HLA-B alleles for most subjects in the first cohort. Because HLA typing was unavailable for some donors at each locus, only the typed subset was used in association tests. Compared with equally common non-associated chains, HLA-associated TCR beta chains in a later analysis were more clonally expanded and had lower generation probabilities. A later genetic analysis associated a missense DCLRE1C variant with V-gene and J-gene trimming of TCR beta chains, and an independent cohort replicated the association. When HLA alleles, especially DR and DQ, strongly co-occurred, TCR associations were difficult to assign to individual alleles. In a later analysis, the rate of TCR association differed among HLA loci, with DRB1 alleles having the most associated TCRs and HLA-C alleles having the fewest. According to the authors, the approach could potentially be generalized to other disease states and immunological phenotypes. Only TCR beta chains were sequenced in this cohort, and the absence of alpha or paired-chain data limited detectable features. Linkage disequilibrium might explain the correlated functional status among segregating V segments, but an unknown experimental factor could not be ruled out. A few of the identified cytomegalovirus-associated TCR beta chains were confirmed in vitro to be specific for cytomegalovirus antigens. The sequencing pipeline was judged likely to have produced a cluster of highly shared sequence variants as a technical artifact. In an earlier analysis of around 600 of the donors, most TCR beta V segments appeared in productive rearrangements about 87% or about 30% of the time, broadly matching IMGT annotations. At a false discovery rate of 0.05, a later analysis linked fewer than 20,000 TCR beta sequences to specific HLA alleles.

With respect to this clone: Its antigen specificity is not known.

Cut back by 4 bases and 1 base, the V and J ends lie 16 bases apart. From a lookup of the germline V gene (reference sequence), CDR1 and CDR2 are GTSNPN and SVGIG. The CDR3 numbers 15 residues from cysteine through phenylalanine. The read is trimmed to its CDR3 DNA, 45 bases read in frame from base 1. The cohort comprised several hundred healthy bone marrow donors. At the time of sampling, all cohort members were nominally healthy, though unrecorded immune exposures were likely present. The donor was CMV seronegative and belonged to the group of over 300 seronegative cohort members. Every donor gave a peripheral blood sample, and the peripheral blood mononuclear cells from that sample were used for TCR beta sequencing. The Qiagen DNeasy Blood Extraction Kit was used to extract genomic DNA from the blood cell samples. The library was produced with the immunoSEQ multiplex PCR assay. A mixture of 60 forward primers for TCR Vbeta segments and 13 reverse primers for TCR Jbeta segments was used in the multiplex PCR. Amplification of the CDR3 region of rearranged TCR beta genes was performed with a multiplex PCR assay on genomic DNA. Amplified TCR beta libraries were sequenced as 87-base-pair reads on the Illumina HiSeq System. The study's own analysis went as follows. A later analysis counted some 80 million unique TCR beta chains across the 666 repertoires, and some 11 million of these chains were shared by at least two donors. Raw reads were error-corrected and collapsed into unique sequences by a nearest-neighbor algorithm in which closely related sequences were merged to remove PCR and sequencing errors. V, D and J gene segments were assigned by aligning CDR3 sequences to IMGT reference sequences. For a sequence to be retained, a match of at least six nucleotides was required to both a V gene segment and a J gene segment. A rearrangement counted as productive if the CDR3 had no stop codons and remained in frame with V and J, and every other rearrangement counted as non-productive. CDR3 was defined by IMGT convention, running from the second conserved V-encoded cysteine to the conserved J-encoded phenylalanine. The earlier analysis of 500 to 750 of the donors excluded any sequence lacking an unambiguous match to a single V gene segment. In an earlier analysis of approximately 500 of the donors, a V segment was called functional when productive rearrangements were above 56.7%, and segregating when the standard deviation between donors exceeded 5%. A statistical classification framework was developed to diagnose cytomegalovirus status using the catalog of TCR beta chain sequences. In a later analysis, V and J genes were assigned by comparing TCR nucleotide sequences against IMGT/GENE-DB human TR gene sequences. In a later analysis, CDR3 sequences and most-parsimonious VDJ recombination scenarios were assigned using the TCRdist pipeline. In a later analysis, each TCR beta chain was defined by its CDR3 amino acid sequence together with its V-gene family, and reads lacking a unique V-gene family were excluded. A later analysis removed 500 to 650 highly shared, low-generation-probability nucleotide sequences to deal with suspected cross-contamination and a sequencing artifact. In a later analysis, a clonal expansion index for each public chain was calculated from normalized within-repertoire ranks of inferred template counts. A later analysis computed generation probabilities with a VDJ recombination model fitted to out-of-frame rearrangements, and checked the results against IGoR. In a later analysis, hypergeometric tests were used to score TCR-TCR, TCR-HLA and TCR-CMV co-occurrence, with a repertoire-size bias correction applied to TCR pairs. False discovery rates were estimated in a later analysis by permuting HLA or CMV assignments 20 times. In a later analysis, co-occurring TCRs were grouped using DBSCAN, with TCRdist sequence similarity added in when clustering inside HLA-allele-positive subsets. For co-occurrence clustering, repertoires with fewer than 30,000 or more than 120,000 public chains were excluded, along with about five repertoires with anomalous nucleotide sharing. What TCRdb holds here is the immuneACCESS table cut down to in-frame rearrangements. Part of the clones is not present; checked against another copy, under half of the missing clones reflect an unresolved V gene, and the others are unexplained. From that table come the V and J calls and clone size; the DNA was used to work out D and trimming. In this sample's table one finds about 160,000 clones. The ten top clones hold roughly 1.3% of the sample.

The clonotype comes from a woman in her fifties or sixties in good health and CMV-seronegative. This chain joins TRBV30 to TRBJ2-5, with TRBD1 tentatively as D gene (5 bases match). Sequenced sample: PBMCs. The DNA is TGTGCCTGGAATAGTGGACGGACACTCCAAGAGACCCAGTACTTC. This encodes CAWNSGRTLQETQYF.